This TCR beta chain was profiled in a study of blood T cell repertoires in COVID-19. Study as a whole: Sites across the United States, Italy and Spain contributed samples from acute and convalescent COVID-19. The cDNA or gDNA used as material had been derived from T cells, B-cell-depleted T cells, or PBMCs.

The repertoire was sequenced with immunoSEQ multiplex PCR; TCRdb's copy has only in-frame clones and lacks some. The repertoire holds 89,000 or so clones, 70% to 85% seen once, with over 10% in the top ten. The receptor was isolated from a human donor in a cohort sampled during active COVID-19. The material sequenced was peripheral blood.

The CDR3 protein is CASSVHLLAGGGEQYF. DNA of the CDR3: TGCGCCAGCAGCGTACATCTTCTAGCGGGAGGAGGAGAGCAGTACTTC. The chain has TRBV4-3 and TRBJ2-7; 11 bases map to TRBD2. Germline lookup yields CDR1 LGHNA and CDR2 YSLEER. The CDR3 spans 16 residues. V was pared by 5 bases and J by 7 bases, with 13 bases of the junction left unmatched.